The 22 T cell receptor beta chains below all came from one sample that was sequenced in a study of identifying expanded T cells in peripheral blood. Libraries were prepared by immunoSEQ multiplex PCR; TCRdb keeps only in-frame clonotypes and omits some of them. The repertoire consists of approximately 91,000 clones, with about nine tenths occurring once and the leading ten covering 4%. Sequencing was performed on blood. These receptors were obtained from a person aged 18 to 70 in good health.

This clone appeared a single time. The chain uses TRBV4-3 and TRBJ2-7, with TRBD2 identical over 8 bases. Unmatched junction bases numbered 6, after V lost 0 bases and J lost 5 bases. The CDR3 length is 15 residues. Per germline, CDR1 LGHNA and CDR2 YSLEER. CDR3 sequence (DNA): TGCGCCAGCAGCCAAGACTCCAGCGGGAGCGACGAGCAGTACTTC. It codes for CASSQDSSGSDEQYF.

As regards this clone: The same CDR3 arises from other DNA sequences in this sample as well. This chain links TRBV6-5 with TRBJ1-1, with a possible D match to TRBD1 (6 bases). This CDR3 is 14 amino acids long. V was trimmed by 2 bases and J by 0 bases, leaving 7 bases between them. Looked up from germline, CDR1 is MNHEY and CDR2 is SVGAGI. The DNA for the CDR3 is TGTGCCAGCAGTTACGGGGGCCTGAACACTGAAGCTTTCTTT. As protein: CASSYGGLNTEAFF.

The genes are TRBV15 and TRBJ2-7; tentatively, D is TRBD1 (5 bases). The CDR3 consists of 13 residues. V lost 5 bases to trimming and J lost 0 bases, with 8 bases between them. CDR1 and CDR2 (germline): LNHNV, YYDKDF (reference sequence). The CDR3 loop is CATSQGFSYEQYF. CDR3 nucleotides: TGTGCCACCAGCCAGGGATTCTCCTACGAGCAGTACTTC.

This sequence joins TRBV28 and TRBJ2-6, with D uncertain. The V gene lost 1 base and the J gene lost 4 bases, with 8 bases spanning the gap. Looked up from germline, CDR1 is MDHEN and CDR2 is SYDVKM. The CDR3 sequence is 15 residues long. The DNA for the CDR3 is TGTGCCAGCAGTTTATCGACCGCCGGGGCCAACGTCCTGACTTTC. Translated: CASSLSTAGANVLTF.

V and J are TRBV12-5 and TRBJ2-1; the D call may be TRBD1 or TRBD2 (5 bases each). Germline CDR1 and CDR2: LGHNT and FRNRAP. Trimming shortened V by 7 bases and J by 6 bases, and 10 bases separated the two germline ends. This CDR3 has 12 residues. The CDR3 nucleotides are TGTGCTAGTGCCCGTGGGGGCAATGAGCAGTTCTTC. It yields the protein CASARGGNEQFF.

This clone was observed a single time. The V call is TRBV11-3, the J call TRBJ2-7; TRBD1 matches 9 bases. Germline loops: CDR1 SGHNT, CDR2 YENEEA. J gave up 5 bases and V 5 bases, and 10 bases lay outside the gene matches. The length of the CDR3 is 15 residues. This CDR3 reads CASSIPGTGRHEQYF. CDR3 coding DNA: TGTGCCAGCAGCATCCCCGGGACAGGGCGCCACGAGCAGTACTTC.

Sample share makes this clone medium-sized. Distinct nucleotide sequences in the sample also encode this CDR3. The chain carries TRBV6-4 and TRBJ2-1; 10 positions match TRBD2. The CDR3 sequence is 15 residues long. CDR1 is MRHNA and CDR2 is SNTAGT in the germline V gene. Trimming at V came to 4 bases and at J to 0 bases, leaving 0 bases not matched to a gene. CDR3 DNA: TGTGCCAGCAGTGGGACTAGCGGCTCCTACAATGAGCAGTTCTTC. This translates into CASSGTSGSYNEQFF.

V usage is TRBV6-5 and J usage is TRBJ2-2; 8 bases fit TRBD2. V lost 0 bases and J lost 5; bases outside the gene matches: 2. The germline V gene has CDR1 MNHEY and CDR2 SVGAGI. The CDR3 runs 15 residues. CDR3 loop: CASSYSTGGTGELFF. CDR3 bases: TGTGCCAGCAGTTACTCGACGGGGGGGACCGGGGAGCTGTTTTTT.

This clone was recorded many times. V is TRBV27 and J is TRBJ2-6; D uncertain. The CDR3 is made up of 14 amino acids. In germline, CDR1 is MNHEY, CDR2 SMNVEV (reference sequence). The germline V and J ends were trimmed by 2 bases and 2 bases, with 4 bases remaining between them. The CDR3 reads CASSLEAGANVLTF. CDR3 nucleotides: TGTGCCAGCAGTTTAGAAGCTGGGGCCAACGTCCTGACTTTC. The entire variable domain, with the rest obtained from reference TRBV27 and TRBJ2-6, is as follows: EAQVTQNPRYLITVTGKKLTVTCSQNMNHEYMSWYRQDPGLGLRQIYYSMNVEVTDKGDVPEGYKVSRKEKRNFPLILESPSPNQTSLYFCASSLEAGANVLTFGAGSRLTVL.

This chain uses TRBV6-4 with TRBJ2-7, with 7 bases aligning to TRBD2. This CDR3 has 15 amino acids. Trimming at V came to 3 bases and at J to 5 bases, leaving 10 bases not matched to a gene. Germline V CDR1 and CDR2: MRHNA, SNTAGT. The CDR3 bases are TGTGCCAGCAGTGAGGTAGCGGGTAGTTCCCACGAGCAGTACTTC. This codes for CASSEVAGSSHEQYF.

V is TRBV11-2 and J is TRBJ1-5, with a tentative D call TRBD1 (5 bases). This CDR3 has 15 residues. Trimming pared 3 bases from V and 2 bases from J, leaving 11 bases between. CDR1 and CDR2 from the germline V gene are SGHAT and FQNNGV. The CDR3 coding sequence is TGTGCCAGCAGCTTCGGGGGTTGGGGCAATCAGCCCCAGCATTTT. It translates to CASSFGGWGNQPQHF.

The V call is TRBV6-1, the J call TRBJ1-6; no clear D. From germline, CDR1 is MNHNS and CDR2 SASEGT. The V and J ends lost 3 bases and 3 bases respectively, with 12 bases between them. This CDR3 has 16 residues. The CDR3 DNA is TGTGCCAGCAGTGACCAGCATCCCGACTATAATTCACCCCTCCACTTT. As protein: CASSDQHPDYNSPLHF.

The CDR3: CASQQAYGYTF. The DNA for the CDR3 is TGTGCCAGTCAGCAGGCGTATGGCTACACCTTC. The chain couples TRBV28 to TRBJ1-2; D unresolved. This CDR3 contains 11 residues. The germline CDR1 and CDR2 sequences are MDHEN and SYDVKM. Trimming took 9 bases from V and 5 from J, leaving 10 bases between them.

The chain joins TRBV29-1 to TRBJ2-3; TRBD1 aligns across 7 bases. The CDR3 extends over 12 amino acids. Unmatched junction bases numbered 3, after V lost 3 bases and J lost 6 bases. Germline V CDR1 and CDR2: SQVTM, ANQGSEA. CDR3 amino acids: CSVDSQGDTQYF. The CDR3 DNA sequence: TGCAGCGTTGATTCACAGGGGGATACGCAGTATTTT.

This chain links TRBV28 with TRBJ2-7, with D uncertain. CDR1 MDHEN and CDR2 SYDVKM come from the germline V gene. CDR3 length equals 11 residues. CDR3 in DNA: TGTGTCGTGAGCACCTACTACGAGCAGTACTTC. It translates to CVVSTYYEQYF.

This clone was found once. The rearrangement joins TRBV6-6 to TRBJ1-2; D gene unclear. CDR3 length: 13 residues. V dropped 0 bases and J dropped 2 bases, with 4 bases sitting between them. The germline V gene encodes CDR1 MNHNY and CDR2 SVGAGI (reference sequence). The CDR3 spells CASSYSDNYGYTF. In DNA form, the CDR3 reads TGTGCCAGCAGTTACTCGGACAACTATGGCTACACCTTC.

V and J are TRBV7-2 and TRBJ2-2, with a possible D match to TRBD2 (6 bases). Germline assignment: CDR1 SGHTA and CDR2 FQGNSA. Trimming stripped 6 bases from V and 5 bases from J, with 16 bases between. The CDR3 sequence is 15 residues long. CDR3 protein: CASRLSEGRTGELFF. The CDR3 coding sequence is TGTGCCAGCAGACTATCGGAGGGCCGTACCGGGGAGCTGTTTTTT.

The chain joins TRBV4-1 to TRBJ2-3; unclear D gene. From germline, CDR1 is MGHRA and CDR2 YSYEKL. The V gene lost 0 bases and the J gene lost 2 bases, with 9 bases spanning the gap. The CDR3 runs to 15 residues. The CDR3 loop reads CASSQDWAFTDTQYF. In DNA, the CDR3 is TGCGCCAGCAGCCAAGATTGGGCTTTCACAGATACGCAGTATTTT.

This chain connects TRBV30 to TRBJ1-2; 7 bases line up with TRBD1. The CDR3 has 13 residues. Germline assignment: CDR1 GTSNPN and CDR2 SVGIG (reference sequence). The V segment lost 7 bases and the J segment 0 bases; nucleotides outside the gene matches: 5. The CDR3: CASGQAANYGYTF. The CDR3 DNA reads TGTGCCTCCGGACAGGCAGCTAACTATGGCTACACCTTC.

The chain carries TRBV5-5 and TRBJ1-4; 9 nucleotides line up with TRBD1. The CDR3 runs 14 residues. Germline loops: CDR1 SGHKS, CDR2 YYEKEE (reference sequence). V lost 3 bases and J lost 8; bases outside the gene matches: 5. In nucleotides, the CDR3 is TGTGCCAGCAGCTGGGGACAGGGTGGAGAAAAACTGTTTTTT. Encoded protein: CASSWGQGGEKLFF. The whole variable domain, remainder taken from reference TRBV5-5 and TRBJ1-4, is DAGVTQSPTHLIKTRGQQVTLRCSPISGHKSVSWYQQVLGQGPQFIFQYYEKEERGRGNFPDRFSARQFPNYSSELNVNALLLGDSALYLCASSWGQGGEKLFFGSGTQLSVL.

This chain uses TRBV28 with TRBJ2-3; possibly TRBD2 for D (6 bases). CDR1 MDHEN and CDR2 SYDVKM come from the germline V gene. Trimming removed 5 bases at V and 12 bases at J, with 18 bases between. This CDR3 is built from 13 residues. The CDR3 sequence: CASSPESSEDQYF. CDR3 DNA: TGTGCCAGCAGTCCTGAATCTAGCGAAGACCAGTATTTT.

The chain combines TRBV19 with TRBJ1-1; 9 nucleotides agree with TRBD1. The V gene's germline CDR1 is LNHDA and CDR2 SQIVND (reference sequence). The CDR3 covers 16 residues. V lost 1 base, J lost 1 base, and 4 bases stayed unmatched. The CDR3, as DNA: TGTGCCAGTAGTATAGGGACAGGGGTGAGGAACACTGAAGCTTTCTTT. Encoded protein: CASSIGTGVRNTEAFF.